This section outlines one T cell receptor (beta chain) sequence together with its context. Its antigen remains unknown. This sample stems from a study of shared clonotypes between healthy human individuals. Study-level findings and limits: Relative to their counterparts shared across all four donors, non-shared clonotypes exhibited diminished generation probabilities.

The CDR3 loop spans 11 amino acids. Per germline, CDR1 MGHDK and CDR2 SYGVNS. The V end lost 6 bases, the J end lost 8 bases, and 10 bases lay between the germline ends. Researchers divided each subset's genomic DNA evenly across several immunoSEQ plates. TCRdb's copy holds only in-frame clones and misses some; the assay was immunoSEQ multiplex PCR. The table records around 1.5 million clones, nearly 99% of them present only once. The sequenced material came from naive CD4+ T cells sorted from blood. Subset noted: CD45RA+ positively selected. This sequence was found in a man aged 25-45 years in good health. The chain recombines TRBV25-1 with TRBJ1-2; no clear D. This chain's CDR3 is CASRRGEGYTF. The CDR3 DNA is TGTGCCAGCAGACGTGGGGAAGGCTACACCTTC.